Listed here are 25 T cell receptor beta chains from one sample, sequenced in a study of T cell clonality in common variable immunodeficiency. No antigen is known for these receptors. The repertoire was sequenced with immunoSEQ multiplex PCR; TCRdb's copy has only in-frame clones and lacks some. This sample includes tens of thousands of clones with no singletons; its ten biggest clones take up about 26%. General study results and limits: Fewer deletions and N-nucleotide insertions were reportedly seen in common variable immunodeficiency TCR beta sequences.

The specimen sequenced was peripheral blood mononuclear cells. Receptors were obtained from a human donor with common variable immunodeficiency.

As concerns this clone: The read halts 3 residues ahead of the CDR3 end, with the missing end drawn from the germline J gene. The J gene is TRBJ1-2, the V gene TRBV18; D perhaps matches TRBD1 (5 bases). Trimming took off 1 base at V and 3 bases at J, with 6 bases between the two ends. Germline-derived CDR1 and CDR2 are KGHSH and LQKENI. CDR3 size: 13 residues. CDR3 residues: CASSPRGDYGYTF. The DNA read from the CDR3 is TGTGCCAGCTCACCACGAGGGGACTATGGC.

As concerns this clone: The CDR3 goes on 3 residues after the read ends, and that part is filled in from the germline J gene. The V gene is TRBV5-1, the J gene TRBJ1-4; unclear D gene. Looked up from germline, CDR1 is SGHRS and CDR2 is YFSETQ. The CDR3 contains 13 residues. V shed 1 base and J shed 7 bases, with 8 bases lying between them. CDR3 amino acids: CASSLIGREKLFF. CDR3 bases read: TGCGCCAGCAGCTTGATAGGGCGTGAAAAA.

This clone has just a few counts. One junction end disagrees with the germline gene, perhaps due to a read error. Read coverage stops 3 residues before the CDR3 terminus; the germline J gene supplies the remainder. The chain employs TRBV7-3 and TRBJ1-1, with a tentative D call TRBD1 (6 bases). The CDR3 covers 13 residues. Germline CDR1 and CDR2: SGHTA and FQGTGA. The sequenced CDR3 bases are TGTACCAGCAGCACCCAGGGGACGGGTGAA. Its translation: CTSSTQGTGE. The whole CDR3 sequence is CTSSTQGTGEAFF.

This clone has a count of ten or more. The DNA ends 3 residues before the CDR3 does, and the rest of the CDR3 is filled in from the germline J gene. The V gene is TRBV3-1 (or the pseudogene TRBV3-2), the J gene TRBJ2-2; TRBD2 matches at 7 bases. Germline V gene data show CDR1 as LGHDT and CDR2 as YNNKEL (reference sequence). The CDR3 sequence is 18 residues long. J gave up 3 bases and V 0 bases, and 10 bases lay outside the gene matches. The CDR3 loop reads CASSQELPSGNYTGELFF. The sequenced CDR3 bases are TGTGCCAGCAGCCAAGAGCTCCCTAGCGGCAATTACACCGGGGAG.

Many counts were recorded for this clone. The read terminates 3 residues ahead of where the CDR3 ends, so the germline J gene completes it. This chain uses TRBV30 with TRBJ2-5, with 10 bases lining up with TRBD2. Trimming cost V 6 bases and J 5 bases; bases outside gene matches: 6. Germline V gene lookup returns CDR1 GTSNPN and CDR2 SVGIG (reference sequence). CDR3 size: 13 residues. The CDR3 region is CACEGLARETQYF. CDR3 bases read: TGTGCCTGCGAGGGACTAGCGCGGGAGACC.

On this clone: Coverage ceases 3 residues before the CDR3 finishes, and the germline J gene fills in the end. This rearrangement joins TRBV7-9 to TRBJ1-6, with a possible D match to TRBD1 (6 bases). V lost 8 bases to trimming and J lost 10 bases, with 12 bases between them. The CDR3 length is 12 residues. The germline CDR1 and CDR2 sequences are SEHNR and FQNEAQ (reference sequence). The sequenced CDR3 bases are TGTGCCAGCGGAACAGGGAGGTCACCC. This sequence encodes CASGTGRSP. The whole CDR3 reads CASGTGRSPLHF.

This clone was recorded at least ten times. The CDR3 extends 3 residues past the end of the read, so its final part is completed from the germline J gene. J is TRBJ2-5 and V is TRBV3-1 (or the pseudogene TRBV3-2); 9 bases are a match to TRBD2. The trim removed 3 bases at V and 3 bases at J, leaving 2 bases unmatched. The germline gives CDR1 LGHDT, CDR2 YNNKEL (reference sequence). This CDR3 has 14 residues. CDR3 in amino acids: CASSHRLAEETQYF. Incomplete CDR3 DNA: TGTGCCAGCAGCCATCGACTAGCGGAAGAGACC.

Ten or more counts support this clone. The read gets to within 3 residues of the CDR3 end, and the germline J gene fills in the rest. The chain couples TRBV30 to TRBJ2-3; 9 nucleotides match TRBD1. This CDR3 comprises 16 residues. Unmatched junction bases numbered 11, after V lost 2 bases and J lost 5 bases. Germline assignment: CDR1 GTSNPN and CDR2 SVGIG (reference sequence). CDR3 in amino acids: CAWSMADRGFGDTQYF. The covered CDR3 bases are TGTGCCTGGAGTATGGCGGACAGGGGATTCGGAGATACG.

This clone is medium-sized (0.01 to 0.1%) in the sample. The CDR3 extends 3 residues past the end of the read, so its final part is completed from the germline J gene. Other DNA sequences from this sample encode an identical CDR3 as well. The chain couples TRBV19 to TRBJ1-2; 8 nucleotides match TRBD1. J gave up 5 bases and V 4 bases, and 6 bases lay outside the gene matches. CDR1 is LNHDA and CDR2 is SQIVND in the germline V gene (reference sequence). The CDR3 spans 14 residues. The CDR3 region is CASSTPGGGYGYTF. The part of the CDR3 DNA that was read is TGTGCCAGTAGTACCCCAGGGGGCGGGTATGGC.

Remarks on this clone: The CDR3 is cut off 3 residues early in the read; its end comes from the germline J gene. This chain uses TRBV30 with TRBJ1-5, with 10 bases matching TRBD1. The CDR3 is 16 residues long. CDR1 GTSNPN and CDR2 SVGIG come from the germline V gene (reference sequence). V lost 0 bases and J lost 7; bases outside the gene matches: 9. The CDR3 bases that were read are TGTGCCTGGAGTGTTTCCTGGGGACAGGGGATCCAGCCC. Protein sequence: CAWSVSWGQGIQP. The entire CDR3 sequence reads CAWSVSWGQGIQPQHF.

Remarks on this clone: The read is 3 residues too short to cover the CDR3 end, so that end is filled in from the germline J gene. The chain links TRBV7-9 to TRBJ1-1; D possibly corresponds to TRBD1 (6 bases). This CDR3 has 14 amino acids. Trimming stripped 5 bases from V and 1 base from J, with 11 bases between. Germline values: CDR1 SEHNR, CDR2 FQNEAQ (reference sequence). The chain's CDR3 is CASSAGTRNTEAFF. CDR3 DNA, as far as it was read: TGTGCCAGCAGCGCCGGGACACGGAACACTGAA.

A few counts support this clone. The read terminates 3 residues ahead of where the CDR3 ends, so the germline J gene completes it. The chain combines TRBV18 with TRBJ1-2; perhaps TRBD1 as D (6 bases). The germline V gene has CDR1 KGHSH and CDR2 LQKENI. This CDR3 has 19 amino acids. Trimming left V 8 bases short and J 3 bases short, with 31 bases between. CDR3 in amino acids: CASRLAGGEREAGDYGYTF. The covered CDR3 bases are TGTGCCAGCCGATTAGCGGGAGGGGAGCGCGAAGCAGGGGACTATGGC.

The CDR3 reads CASSVFPGIDAFF. The DNA read from the CDR3 is TGTGCCAGCAGTGTTTTTCCAGGGATAGAT. The rearrangement joins TRBV6-1 to TRBJ1-1; TRBD1 is a possible D gene (5 bases). The observed sequence ends 3 residues before the CDR3 terminus, with the missing tail filled in from the germline J gene. The germline CDR1 and CDR2 sequences are MNHNS and SASEGT. The CDR3 consists of 13 residues.

This clone was picked up many times. The sequenced fragment ends 3 residues before the CDR3 boundary, so the rest is inferred from the germline J gene. The chain combines TRBV18 with TRBJ1-1, with TRBD1 matching over 9 bases. The CDR3 covers 16 residues. V shed 2 bases, J shed 3 bases, and the junction held 7 bases outside the gene matches. Germline assignment: CDR1 KGHSH and CDR2 LQKENI. CDR3 loop: CASSPRTGASDTEAFF. The sequenced part of the CDR3 DNA is TGTGCCAGCTCACCAAGGACAGGGGCTTCCGACACTGAA.

This clone has ten or more counts. From the germline J gene comes the end of the CDR3, since the read stops 3 residues before it. The gene calls are TRBV29-1 and TRBJ1-1; no clear D gene. CDR3 length equals 13 residues. Germline V gene data show CDR1 as SQVTM and CDR2 as ANQGSEA. The CDR3 loop reads CSVEEVYRSQAFF. The sequenced CDR3 bases are TGCAGCGTTGAAGAAGTTTACAGATCTCAA.

Regarding this clone: The read comes to an end 3 residues before the CDR3 does, leaving the germline J gene to fill in the end. The chain uses TRBV19 and TRBJ2-5; 11 positions agree with TRBD2. With V trimmed by 6 bases and J by 5 bases, 8 bases remained unmatched. The CDR3 is made up of 15 amino acids. Germline CDR1 and CDR2: LNHDA and SQIVND (reference sequence). The part of the CDR3 DNA that was read is TGTGCCAGTAGGGCTAGCGGGAGGCCGGTGGAGACC. Its protein is CASRASGRPVET. The full CDR3 protein reads CASRASGRPVETQYF.

For this clone: The read falls 3 residues short of the CDR3 end, and the missing part is taken from the germline J gene. This chain uses TRBV7-9 with TRBJ1-1; D possibly corresponds to TRBD1 (6 bases). The CDR3 runs to 14 residues. The germline gives CDR1 SEHNR, CDR2 FQNEAQ (reference sequence). Trimming stripped 1 base from V and 5 bases from J, with 11 bases between. The CDR3 bases that were read are TGTGCCAGCAGCTTAGAGGGGGGGGGAACTGAA. It specifies CASSLEGGGTE. The full CDR3 reads CASSLEGGGTEAFF.

This clone has at least ten counts. The part of the CDR3 DNA that was read is TGTGCCAGCAGCCCGGGGGACGGGAACACTGAA. Translated: CASSPGDGNTE. The whole CDR3 protein is CASSPGDGNTEAFF. The V call is TRBV5-6, the J call TRBJ1-1; possibly TRBD1 for D (5 bases). The sequenced fragment ends 3 residues before the CDR3 boundary, so the rest is inferred from the germline J gene. V was trimmed by 4 bases and J by 1 base, leaving 11 bases between them. Germline values: CDR1 SGHDT, CDR2 YYEEEE. There are 14 residues in the CDR3. Looking up the rest from reference TRBV5-6 and TRBJ1-1 gives the full variable domain: DAGVTQSPTHLIKTRGQQVTLRCSPKSGHDTVSWYQQALGQGPQFIFQYYEEEERQRGNFPDRFSGHQFPNYSSELNVNALLLGDSALYLCASSPGDGNTEAFFGQGTRLTVV.

In this sample, this clone turned up many times. CDR3 sequence: CASRPDRSRSYEQYF. The part of the CDR3 DNA that was read is TGTGCCAGCAGGCCCGACAGGAGCCGCTCCTACGAG. The chain uses TRBV2 and TRBJ2-7; possible D gene TRBD1, 6 bases. The sequenced fragment ends 3 residues before the CDR3 boundary, so the rest is inferred from the germline J gene. Trimming removed 6 bases from V and 0 bases from J, with 15 bases in between. The CDR3 is made up of 15 amino acids. Germline V gene lookup returns CDR1 SNHLY and CDR2 FYNNEI.

This clone showed up many times. The read ends 3 residues before the CDR3 terminus; that terminus is restored from the germline J gene. The V gene is TRBV10-3, the J gene TRBJ2-7; TRBD1 matches 7 bases. Germline CDR1 reads ENHRY; CDR2 reads SYGVKD. The CDR3 runs 13 residues. V dropped 6 bases and J dropped 4; count of bases not matched to a gene: 6. CDR3 bases read: TGTGCCATCAGCTCTGGACAGGAGTACGAG. Its protein is CAISSGQEYE. The complete CDR3 sequence is CAISSGQEYEQYF.

In this sample, this clone turned up a few times. This CDR3 reads CASSATGIQETQYF. The CDR3 bases that were read are TGTGCCAGTAGTGCAACAGGGATTCAAGAGACC. This chain uses TRBV19 with TRBJ2-5; TRBD1 is a possible D gene (6 bases). The CDR3 extends 3 residues past the end of the read, so its final part is completed from the germline J gene. The CDR3 runs to 14 residues. Germline loops: CDR1 LNHDA, CDR2 SQIVND (reference sequence). The germline V and J ends were trimmed by 5 bases and 2 bases, with 12 bases remaining between them.

On this clone: The read halts 3 residues ahead of the CDR3 end, with the missing end drawn from the germline J gene. The V and J genes are TRBV29-1 and TRBJ2-1; TRBD2 aligns across 11 bases. Germline CDR1 and CDR2: SQVTM and ANQGSEA. The CDR3 totals 13 residues. V lost 5 bases and J lost 6; bases outside the gene matches: 3. Incomplete CDR3 DNA: TGCAGCGTTCTAGCGGGAGGAAGCAATGAG. It specifies CSVLAGGSNE. From start to end, the CDR3 is CSVLAGGSNEQFF.

This clone was picked up many times. The CDR3 bases that were read are TGTGCCAGCAGCCAAGCCTCGGGACAGACTTTCGGGAAGACC. This encodes CASSQASGQTFGKT. The complete CDR3 sequence is CASSQASGQTFGKTQYF. This chain uses TRBV4-2 with TRBJ2-5; 7 bases align to TRBD1. The DNA ends 3 residues before the CDR3 does, and the rest of the CDR3 is filled in from the germline J gene. CDR1 is LGHNA, CDR2 YNFKEQ, per germline. The CDR3 extends over 17 amino acids. V dropped 1 base and J dropped 6; count of bases not matched to a gene: 14.

The table lists this clone with many counts. Coverage ceases 3 residues before the CDR3 finishes, and the germline J gene fills in the end. The chain couples TRBV30 to TRBJ2-1, with TRBD2 matching 10 bases. V lost 3 bases to trimming and J lost 9 bases; unmatched junction nucleotides: 8. CDR3 length: 14 amino acids. CDR1 is GTSNPN and CDR2 is SVGIG in the germline V gene (reference sequence). CDR3 DNA, as far as it was read: TGTGCCTGGAGGGCTAGCGGGAGAGGCATTGAG. Translation: CAWRASGRGIE. In full, the CDR3 is CAWRASGRGIEQFF.

This clone was detected many times. The CDR3 extends 3 residues past the end of the read, so its final part is completed from the germline J gene. The genes are TRBV5-4 and TRBJ2-3; D call uncertain. The CDR3 runs 12 residues. The V end was cut by 9 bases, the J end by 6 bases, with 14 bases between. Germline V gene lookup returns CDR1 SGHNT and CDR2 YYREEE (reference sequence). The CDR3 bases that were read are TGTGCCACAAGTTCCCCCCGGGATACG. This translates into CATSSPRDT. The complete CDR3 reads CATSSPRDTQYF. The whole variable domain, remainder taken from reference TRBV5-4 and TRBJ2-3, is ETGVTQSPTHLIKTRGQQVTLRCSSQSGHNTVSWYQQALGQGPQFIFQYYREEENGRGNFPPRFSGLQFPNYSSELNVNALELDDSALYLCATSSPRDTQYFGPGTRLTVL.